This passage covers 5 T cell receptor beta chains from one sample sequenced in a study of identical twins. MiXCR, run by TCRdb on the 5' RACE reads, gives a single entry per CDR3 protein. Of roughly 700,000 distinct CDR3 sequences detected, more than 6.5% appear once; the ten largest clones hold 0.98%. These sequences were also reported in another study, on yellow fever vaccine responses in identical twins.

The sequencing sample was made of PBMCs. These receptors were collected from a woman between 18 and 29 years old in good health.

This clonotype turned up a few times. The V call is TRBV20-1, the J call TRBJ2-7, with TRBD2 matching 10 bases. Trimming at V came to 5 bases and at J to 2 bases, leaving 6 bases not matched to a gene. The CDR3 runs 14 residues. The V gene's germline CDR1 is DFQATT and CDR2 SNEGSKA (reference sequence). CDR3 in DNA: TGCAGTGCTCATAGCGGGAGGATCCCCTACGAGCAGTACTTC. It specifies CSAHSGRIPYEQYF.

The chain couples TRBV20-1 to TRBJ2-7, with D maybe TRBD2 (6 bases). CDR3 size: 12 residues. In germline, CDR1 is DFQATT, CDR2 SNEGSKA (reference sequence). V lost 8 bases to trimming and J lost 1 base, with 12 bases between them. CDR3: CSHGGSSYEQYF. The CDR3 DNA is TGCAGTCACGGAGGGTCTTCCTACGAGCAGTACTTC.

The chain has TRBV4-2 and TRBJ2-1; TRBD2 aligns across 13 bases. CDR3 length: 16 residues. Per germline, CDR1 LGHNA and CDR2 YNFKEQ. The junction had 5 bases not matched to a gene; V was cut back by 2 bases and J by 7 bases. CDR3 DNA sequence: TGTGCCAGCAGCCAACGACTAGCGGGAGGTTTGAATGAGCAGTTCTTC. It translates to CASSQRLAGGLNEQFF.

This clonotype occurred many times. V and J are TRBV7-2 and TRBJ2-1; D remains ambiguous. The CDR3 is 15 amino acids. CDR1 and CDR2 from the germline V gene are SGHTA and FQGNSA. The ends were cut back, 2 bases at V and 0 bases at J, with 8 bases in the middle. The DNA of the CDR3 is TGTGCCAGCAGCTTAAGCATTAGCTCCTACAATGAGCAGTTCTTC. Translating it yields CASSLSISSYNEQFF.

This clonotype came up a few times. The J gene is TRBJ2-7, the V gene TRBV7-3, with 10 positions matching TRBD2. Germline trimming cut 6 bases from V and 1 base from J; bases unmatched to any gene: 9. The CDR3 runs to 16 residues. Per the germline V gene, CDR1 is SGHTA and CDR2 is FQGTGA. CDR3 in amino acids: CASRILAGEKSYEQYF. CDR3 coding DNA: TGTGCCAGCAGAATCCTAGCGGGGGAGAAATCCTACGAGCAGTACTTC.